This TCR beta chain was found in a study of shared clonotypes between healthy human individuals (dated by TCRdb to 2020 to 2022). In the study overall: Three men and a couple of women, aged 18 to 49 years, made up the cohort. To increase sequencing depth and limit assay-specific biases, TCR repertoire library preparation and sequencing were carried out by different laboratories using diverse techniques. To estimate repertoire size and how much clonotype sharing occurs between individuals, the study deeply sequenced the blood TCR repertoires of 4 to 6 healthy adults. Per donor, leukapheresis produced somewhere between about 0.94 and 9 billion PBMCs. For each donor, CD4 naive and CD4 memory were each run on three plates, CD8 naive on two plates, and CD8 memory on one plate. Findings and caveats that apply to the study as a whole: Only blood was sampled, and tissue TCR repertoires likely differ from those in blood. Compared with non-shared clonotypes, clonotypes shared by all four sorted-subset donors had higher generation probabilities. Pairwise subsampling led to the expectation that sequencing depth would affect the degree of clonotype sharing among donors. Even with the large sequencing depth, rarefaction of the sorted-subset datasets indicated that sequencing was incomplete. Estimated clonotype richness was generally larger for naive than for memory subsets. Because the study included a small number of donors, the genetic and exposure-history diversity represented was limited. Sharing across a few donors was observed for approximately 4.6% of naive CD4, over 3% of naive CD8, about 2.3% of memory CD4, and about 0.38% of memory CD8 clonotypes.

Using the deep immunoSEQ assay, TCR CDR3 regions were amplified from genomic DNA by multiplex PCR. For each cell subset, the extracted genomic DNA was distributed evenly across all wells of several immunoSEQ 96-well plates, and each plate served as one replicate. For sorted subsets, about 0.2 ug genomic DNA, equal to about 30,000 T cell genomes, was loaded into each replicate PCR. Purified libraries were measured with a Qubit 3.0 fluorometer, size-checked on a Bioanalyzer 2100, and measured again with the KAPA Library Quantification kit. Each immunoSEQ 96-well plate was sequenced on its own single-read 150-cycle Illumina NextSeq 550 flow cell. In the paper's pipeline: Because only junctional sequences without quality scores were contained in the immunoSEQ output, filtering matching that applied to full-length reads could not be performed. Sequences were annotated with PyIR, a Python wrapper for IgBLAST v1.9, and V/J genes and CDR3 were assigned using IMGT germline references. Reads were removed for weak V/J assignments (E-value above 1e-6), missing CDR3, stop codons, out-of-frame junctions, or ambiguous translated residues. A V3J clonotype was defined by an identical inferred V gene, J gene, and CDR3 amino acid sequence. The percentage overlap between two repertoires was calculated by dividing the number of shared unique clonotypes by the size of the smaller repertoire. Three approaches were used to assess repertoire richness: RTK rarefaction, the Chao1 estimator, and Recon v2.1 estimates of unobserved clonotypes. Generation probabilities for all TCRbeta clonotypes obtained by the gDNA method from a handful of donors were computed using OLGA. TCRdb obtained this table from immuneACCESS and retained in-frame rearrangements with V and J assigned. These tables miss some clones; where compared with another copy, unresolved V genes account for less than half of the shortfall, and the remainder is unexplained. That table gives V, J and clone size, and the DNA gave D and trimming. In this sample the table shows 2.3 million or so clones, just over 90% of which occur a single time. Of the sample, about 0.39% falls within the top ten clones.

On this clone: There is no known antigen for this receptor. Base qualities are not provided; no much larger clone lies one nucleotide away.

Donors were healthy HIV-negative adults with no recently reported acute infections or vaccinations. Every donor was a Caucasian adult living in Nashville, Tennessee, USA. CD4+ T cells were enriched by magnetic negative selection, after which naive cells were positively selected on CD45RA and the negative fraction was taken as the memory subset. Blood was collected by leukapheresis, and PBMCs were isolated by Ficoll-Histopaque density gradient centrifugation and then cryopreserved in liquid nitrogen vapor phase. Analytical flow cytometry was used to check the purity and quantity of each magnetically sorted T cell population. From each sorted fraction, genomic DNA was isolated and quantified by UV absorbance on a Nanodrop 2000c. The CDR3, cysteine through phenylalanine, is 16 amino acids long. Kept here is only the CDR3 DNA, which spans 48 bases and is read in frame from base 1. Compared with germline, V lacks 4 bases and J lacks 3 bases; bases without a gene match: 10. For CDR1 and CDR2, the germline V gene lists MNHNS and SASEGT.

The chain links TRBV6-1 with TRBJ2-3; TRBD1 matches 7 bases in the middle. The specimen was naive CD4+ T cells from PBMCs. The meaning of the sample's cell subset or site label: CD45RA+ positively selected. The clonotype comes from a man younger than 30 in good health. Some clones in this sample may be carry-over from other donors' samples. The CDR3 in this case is CASSASQGIRTDTQYF. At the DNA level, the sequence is TGTGCCAGCAGTGCATCACAGGGGATTCGGACAGATACGCAGTATTTT.